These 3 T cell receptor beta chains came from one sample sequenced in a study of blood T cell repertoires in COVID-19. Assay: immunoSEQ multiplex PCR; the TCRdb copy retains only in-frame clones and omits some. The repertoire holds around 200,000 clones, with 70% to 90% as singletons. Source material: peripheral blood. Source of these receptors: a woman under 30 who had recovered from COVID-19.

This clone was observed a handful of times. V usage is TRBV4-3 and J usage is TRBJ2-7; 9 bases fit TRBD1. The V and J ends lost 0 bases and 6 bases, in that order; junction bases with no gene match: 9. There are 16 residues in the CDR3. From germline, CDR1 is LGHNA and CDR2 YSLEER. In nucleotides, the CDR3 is TGCGCCAGCAGCCAAGATACGACGACAGGGGGATCCGAGCAGTACTTC. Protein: CASSQDTTTGGSEQYF.

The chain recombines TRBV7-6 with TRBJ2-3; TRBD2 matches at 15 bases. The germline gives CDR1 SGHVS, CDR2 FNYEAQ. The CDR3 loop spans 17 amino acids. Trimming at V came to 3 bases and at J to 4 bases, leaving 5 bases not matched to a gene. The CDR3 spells CASSFRTSGRAADTQYF. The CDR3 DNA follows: TGTGCCAGCAGCTTTAGGACTAGCGGGAGGGCCGCAGATACGCAGTATTTT.

CDR3 nucleotide sequence: TGTGCCAGCAGCGCCAAAGGGGCAGATACGCAGTATTTT. Amino acid sequence: CASSAKGADTQYF. V and J are TRBV9 and TRBJ2-3; D might be TRBD1 (5 bases). Germline CDR1 is SGDLS and CDR2 is YYNGEE. The CDR3 consists of 13 residues. V dropped 3 bases and J dropped 4 bases, with 9 bases sitting between them. Together with reference TRBV9 and TRBJ2-3, the CDR3 gives the full variable domain: DSGVTQTPKHLITATGQRVTLRCSPRSGDLSVYWYQQSLDQGLQFLIQYYNGEERAKGNILERFSAQQFPDLHSELNLSSLELGDSALYFCASSAKGADTQYFGPGTRLTVL.